This T cell receptor beta chain was obtained from a study of CD8 T cells in Susac syndrome. The study, taken as a whole, reports: In Susac syndrome, CD4+ T cell repertoires lacked any clonal expansion.

cDNA came from roughly 0.53 to 1 ug RNA primed by random hexamers. MiXCR, applied by TCRdb to the immunoSEQ multiplex PCR reads, yields one record per CDR3 protein. The profile shows about 170,000 distinct CDR3 sequences, around 96% of them singletons. The V and J ends lost 4 bases and 6 bases, in that order; junction bases with no gene match: 9. This CDR3 has 14 amino acids. Germline V gene data show CDR1 as SGHAT and CDR2 as FQNNGV. Concerning this clonotype itself: Its antigen remains unknown.

The study sequenced TCR beta in blood CD8+ and CD4+ T cells. The CD8+ and CD4+ T cells were isolated magnetically using a negative isolation approach, whereas the TEMRA cells were enriched by FACS. The sequence came from a human donor with Susac syndrome. The rearrangement joins TRBV11-2 to TRBJ2-7; 7 bases map to TRBD2. Sequencing input: CD4+ T cells from PBMCs. The CDR3 is CASSWGPRGGEQYV. The DNA of the CDR3 is TGTGCCAGCAGCTGGGGACCTCGCGGGGGCGAGCAGTACGTC.